This entry lists 17 T cell receptor beta chains sequenced from one sample in a study of control samples from healthy donors and cancer patients. The data were produced by immunoSEQ multiplex PCR, yet TCRdb's version contains in-frame clones alone and is incomplete. The table has roughly 200,000 clones, 91% seen once. Sequencing was performed on blood. The receptors shown here come from a man younger than 40 in good health.

The gene calls are TRBV18 and TRBJ2-4, with D unresolved. Trimming took off 3 bases at V and 8 bases at J, with 17 bases between the two ends. CDR3 length: 15 residues. The germline V gene encodes CDR1 KGHSH and CDR2 LQKENI. The CDR3: CASSPSGASIDIQYF. CDR3 nucleotides: TGTGCCAGCTCACCCTCTGGAGCCTCGATTGACATTCAGTACTTC.

This sequence joins TRBV27 and TRBJ1-1; D is unclear. V lost 8 bases and J 6 bases, leaving 16 bases between the germline ends. CDR3 length: 13 amino acids. From germline, CDR1 is MNHEY and CDR2 SMNVEV (reference sequence). The CDR3 coding sequence is TGTGCCAGCGCAGTTAACCGGTGGGCTGAAGCTTTCTTT. This translates into CASAVNRWAEAFF.

The chain combines TRBV5-1 with TRBJ1-2; D unresolved. Trimming shortened V by 1 base and J by 4 bases, and 11 bases separated the two germline ends. The CDR3 consists of 14 residues. Looked up from germline, CDR1 is SGHRS and CDR2 is YFSETQ. CDR3 amino acids: CASSLHQESYGYTF. In DNA, the CDR3 is TGCGCCAGCAGCTTGCACCAGGAGTCCTATGGCTACACCTTC.

The V gene is TRBV30, the J gene TRBJ1-1; TRBD1 matches at 7 bases. This CDR3 spans 15 amino acids. Germline V lookup: CDR1 GTSNPN, CDR2 SVGIG (reference sequence). Unmatched junction bases numbered 7, after V lost 0 bases and J lost 3 bases. CDR3 protein: CAWSVRDRRDTEAFF. The DNA of the CDR3 is TGTGCCTGGAGTGTACGGGACAGACGGGACACTGAAGCTTTCTTT.

On this clone itself: Other nucleotide sequences from this sample produce the same CDR3. V usage is TRBV12-3 or TRBV12-4 and J usage is TRBJ1-1; D unresolved. The CDR3 is made up of 13 amino acids. Trimming removed 1 base from V and 1 base from J, with 4 bases in between. The CDR3: CASSLGGNTEAFF. For the CDR3, the DNA is TGTGCCAGCAGTTTAGGGGGGAACACTGAAGCTTTCTTT.

This chain uses TRBV10-1 with TRBJ2-7, with TRBD1 identical over 7 bases. The CDR3 sequence is 15 residues long. The germline CDR1 and CDR2 sequences are WNHNN and SYGVQD (reference sequence). Trimming took 0 bases from V and 7 from J; bases not matched to a gene: 9. This chain's CDR3 is CASSESTNDRAEQYF. For the CDR3, the DNA is TGCGCCAGCAGTGAGTCAACCAACGACAGGGCAGAGCAGTACTTC.

In its sample, this clone was seen once. The gene calls are TRBV4-1 and TRBJ1-5, with D tentatively TRBD1 (6 bases). The CDR3 runs to 16 residues. V gave up 4 bases and J gave up 5 bases, with 18 bases separating them. The germline gives CDR1 MGHRA, CDR2 YSYEKL. The CDR3 loop is CASSPFGGGRDQPQHF. CDR3 coding DNA: TGCGCCAGCAGCCCATTCGGCGGGGGCCGAGATCAGCCCCAGCATTTT.

This sequence joins TRBV5-5 and TRBJ1-1; D unclear. Trimming cost V 0 bases and J 4 bases, with 16 bases left between them. Germline V gene data show CDR1 as SGHKS and CDR2 as YYEKEE (reference sequence). The CDR3 length is 16 residues. CDR3 sequence: CASSLAVRSGSTEAFF. The CDR3 DNA follows: TGTGCCAGCAGCTTGGCGGTACGATCGGGGTCCACTGAAGCTTTCTTT.

CDR3 bases: TGTGCCATCAGTGAACGGGGGGCAGGCACAGATACGCAGTATTTT. Translating gives CAISERGAGTDTQYF. The rearrangement links TRBV10-3 to TRBJ2-3; a possible D gene is TRBD2 (7 bases). CDR3 size: 15 residues. Germline V gives CDR1 ENHRY, CDR2 SYGVKD. V was shortened by 3 bases and J by 1 base, with 11 bases between the two germline ends.

The chain is built from TRBV3-1 (or the pseudogene TRBV3-2) and TRBJ2-3, with 13 positions matching TRBD2. Germline V gene sequence: CDR1 LGHDT, CDR2 YNNKEL (reference sequence). The CDR3 covers 17 residues. Germline trimming cut 4 bases from V and 2 bases from J; bases unmatched to any gene: 6. CDR3 DNA sequence: TGTGCCAGCAGCCTGAGGACTAGCGGGGGACCCACAGATACGCAGTATTTT. Translation: CASSLRTSGGPTDTQYF.

V gene TRBV6-6 combines with J gene TRBJ1-1, with 8 bases aligning to TRBD1. The germline gives CDR1 MNHNY, CDR2 SVGAGI (reference sequence). The CDR3 extends over 14 amino acids. V shed 10 bases and J 1 base; nucleotides not matched to a gene: 8. CDR3 nucleotide sequence: TGTGCCACCGTAACAGGGGGGGGGAACACTGAAGCTTTCTTT. Translated, it gives CATVTGGGNTEAFF.

V and J are TRBV10-2 and TRBJ2-2, with a possible D match to TRBD2 (5 bases). V was pared by 8 bases and J by 7 bases, with 8 bases between. CDR3 length: 11 residues. The germline CDR1 and CDR2 sequences are WSHSY and SAAADI. The CDR3 here is CASEGSGELFF. In DNA form, the CDR3 reads TGCGCCAGCGAGGGTAGCGGGGAGCTGTTTTTT.

This clone has more than one count but fewer than ten. The chain carries TRBV6-5 and TRBJ2-7; 10 bases align to TRBD1. The germline V gene has CDR1 MNHEY and CDR2 SVGAGI. The CDR3 is made up of 15 amino acids. With V trimmed by 0 bases and J by 7 bases, 6 bases remained unmatched. The CDR3 DNA reads TGTGCCAGCAGTTACTCGAGACAGGGGGCGAGGGAGCAGTACTTC. This translates into CASSYSRQGAREQYF.

This chain joins TRBV5-6 and TRBJ1-6, with 8 positions matching TRBD1. Trimming took 1 base from V and 7 from J; bases not matched to a gene: 4. This CDR3 has 15 amino acids. CDR1 is SGHDT, CDR2 YYEEEE, per germline. CDR3 region: CASSLRDRLNSPLHF. The CDR3 coding sequence is TGTGCCAGCAGCTTGCGGGACAGGTTGAATTCACCCCTCCACTTT.

This sequence joins TRBV9 and TRBJ2-3; 9 nucleotides line up with TRBD2. Unmatched junction bases numbered 7, after V lost 4 bases and J lost 1 base. CDR1 is SGDLS and CDR2 is YYNGEE in the germline V gene. This CDR3 region has 16 residues. CDR3 sequence reads: CASSPRVAGGTDTQYF. The CDR3 bases are TGTGCCAGCAGCCCTCGGGTAGCGGGGGGCACAGATACGCAGTATTTT.

This clone came up once. The CDR3 is CASSLSSGGLELNTEAFF. CDR3 nucleotides: TGTGCCAGCAGTTTATCTTCAGGGGGCTTAGAATTGAACACTGAAGCTTTCTTT. The chain couples TRBV28 to TRBJ1-1; 8 nucleotides match TRBD1. CDR1 is MDHEN and CDR2 is SYDVKM in the germline V gene. This CDR3 has 18 amino acids. V was clipped by 1 base and J by 0 bases; unmatched bases: 10.

The chain employs TRBV6-5 and TRBJ1-1; D gene uncertain. This CDR3 is 13 amino acids long. Per the germline V gene, CDR1 is MNHEY and CDR2 is SVGAGI. The V and J ends lost 3 bases and 0 bases respectively, with 5 bases between them. The CDR3 loop is CASSYQMNTEAFF. The CDR3 DNA is TGTGCCAGCAGTTATCAGATGAACACTGAAGCTTTCTTT.